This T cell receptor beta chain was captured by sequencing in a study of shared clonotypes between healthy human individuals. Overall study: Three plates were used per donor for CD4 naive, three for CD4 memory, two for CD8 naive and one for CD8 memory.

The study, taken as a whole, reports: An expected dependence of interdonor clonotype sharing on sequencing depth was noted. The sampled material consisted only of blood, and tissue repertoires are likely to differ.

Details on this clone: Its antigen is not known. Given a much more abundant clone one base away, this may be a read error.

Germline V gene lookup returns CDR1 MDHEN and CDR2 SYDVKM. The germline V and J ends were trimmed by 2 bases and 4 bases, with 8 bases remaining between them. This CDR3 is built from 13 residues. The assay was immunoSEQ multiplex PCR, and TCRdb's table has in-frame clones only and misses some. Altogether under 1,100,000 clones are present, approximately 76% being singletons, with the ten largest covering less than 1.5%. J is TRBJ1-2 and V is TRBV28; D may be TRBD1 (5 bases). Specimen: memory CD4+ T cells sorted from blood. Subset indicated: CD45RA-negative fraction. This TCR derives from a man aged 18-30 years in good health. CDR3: CASSLGGTYGYTF. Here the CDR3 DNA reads TGTGCCAGCAGTTTAGGAGGGACCTATGGCTACACCTTC.